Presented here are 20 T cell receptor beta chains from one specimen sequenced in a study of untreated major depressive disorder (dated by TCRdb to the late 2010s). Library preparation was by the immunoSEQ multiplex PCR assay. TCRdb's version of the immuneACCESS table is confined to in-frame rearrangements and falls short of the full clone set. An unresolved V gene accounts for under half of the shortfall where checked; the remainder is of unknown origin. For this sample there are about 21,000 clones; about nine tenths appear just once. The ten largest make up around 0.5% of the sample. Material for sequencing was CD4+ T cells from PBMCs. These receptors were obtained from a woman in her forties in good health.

The CDR3 loop reads CASSLTNTATDTQYF. For the CDR3, the DNA is TGTGCCAGCAGCTTAACTAATACAGCCACAGATACGCAGTATTTT. The chain is built from TRBV11-2 and TRBJ2-3; D uncertain. V lost 2 bases and J lost 2, with 11 bases in between. Looked up from germline, CDR1 is SGHAT and CDR2 is FQNNGV. CDR3 length: 15 amino acids.

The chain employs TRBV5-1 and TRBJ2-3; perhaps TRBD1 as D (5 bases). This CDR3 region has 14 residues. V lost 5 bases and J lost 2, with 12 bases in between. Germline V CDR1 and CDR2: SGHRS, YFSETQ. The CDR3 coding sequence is TGCGCCAGCAGGGGGCCCGGTACCACAGATACGCAGTATTTT. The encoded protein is CASRGPGTTDTQYF. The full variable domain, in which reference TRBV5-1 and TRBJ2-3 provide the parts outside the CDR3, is KAGVTQTPRYLIKTRGQQVTLSCSPISGHRSVSWYQQTPGQGLQFLFEYFSETQRNKGNFPGRFSGRQFSNSRSEMNVSTLELGDSALYLCASRGPGTTDTQYFGPGTRLTVL.

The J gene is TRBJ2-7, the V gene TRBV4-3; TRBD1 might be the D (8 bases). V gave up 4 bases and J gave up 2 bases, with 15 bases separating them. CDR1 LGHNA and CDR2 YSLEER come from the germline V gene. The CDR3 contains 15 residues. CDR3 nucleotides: TGCGCCAGCAGCCTACAGGGGGGGGAGACCTACGAGCAGTACGTC. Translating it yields CASSLQGGETYEQYV.

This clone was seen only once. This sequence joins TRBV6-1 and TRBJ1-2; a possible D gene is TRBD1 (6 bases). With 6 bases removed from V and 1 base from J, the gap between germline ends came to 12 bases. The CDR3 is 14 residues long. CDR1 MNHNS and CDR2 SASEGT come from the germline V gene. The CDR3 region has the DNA TGTGCCAGCAGACCGACAGGACTTAACTATGGCTACACCTTC. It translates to CASRPTGLNYGYTF.

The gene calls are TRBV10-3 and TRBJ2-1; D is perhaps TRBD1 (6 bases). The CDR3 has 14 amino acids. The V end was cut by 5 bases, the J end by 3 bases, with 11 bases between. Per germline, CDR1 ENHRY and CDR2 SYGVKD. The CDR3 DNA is TGTGCCATCAGTATTCAGGGGAGCTACAATGAGCAGTTCTTC. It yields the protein CAISIQGSYNEQFF.

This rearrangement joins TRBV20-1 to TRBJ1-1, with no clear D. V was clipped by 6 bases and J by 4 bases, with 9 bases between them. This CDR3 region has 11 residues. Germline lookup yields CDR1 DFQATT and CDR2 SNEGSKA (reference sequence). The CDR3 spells CSAPRITEAFF. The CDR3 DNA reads TGCAGTGCCCCCCGGATCACTGAAGCTTTCTTT.

CDR3 bases: TGCGCCAGCAGCCGGGAGGGAGGAGAGACCCAGTACTTC. Protein sequence: CASSREGGETQYF. The rearrangement links TRBV4-1 to TRBJ2-5, with 7 nucleotides matching TRBD2. Germline-derived CDR1 and CDR2 are MGHRA and YSYEKL. J was trimmed by 4 bases and V by 4 bases; bases with no gene match: 3. The CDR3 length is 13 residues.

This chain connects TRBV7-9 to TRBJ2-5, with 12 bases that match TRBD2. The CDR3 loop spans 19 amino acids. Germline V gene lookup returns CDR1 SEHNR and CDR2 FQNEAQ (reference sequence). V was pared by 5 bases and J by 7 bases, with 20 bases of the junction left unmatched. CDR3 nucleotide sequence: TGTGCCAGCAGCCCGAATAGACTAGCGGGAGCCGGTAGTATGGCGACCCAGTACTTC. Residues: CASSPNRLAGAGSMATQYF.

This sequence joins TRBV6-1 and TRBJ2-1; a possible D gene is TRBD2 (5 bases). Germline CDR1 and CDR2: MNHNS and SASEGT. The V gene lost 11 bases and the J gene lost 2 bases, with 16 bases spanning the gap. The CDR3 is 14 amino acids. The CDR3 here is CAGRAEVPYNEQFF. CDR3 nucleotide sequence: TGTGCCGGAAGAGCGGAAGTCCCCTACAATGAGCAGTTCTTC.

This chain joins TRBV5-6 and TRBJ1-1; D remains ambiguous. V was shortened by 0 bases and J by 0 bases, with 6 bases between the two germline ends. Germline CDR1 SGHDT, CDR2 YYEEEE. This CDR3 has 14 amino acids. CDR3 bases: TGTGCCAGCAGCTTGGTGTCTCTGAACACTGAAGCTTTCTTT. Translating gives CASSLVSLNTEAFF.

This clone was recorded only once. CDR3 sequence (DNA): TGTGCCAGCAGCCCCCCGGGACTAGCGGGGGGGCAGATGGAAGATACGCAGTATTTT. This encodes CASSPPGLAGGQMEDTQYF. The gene calls are TRBV7-3 and TRBJ2-3; 16 bases match TRBD2. This CDR3 region has 19 residues. Germline V gene lookup returns CDR1 SGHTA and CDR2 FQGTGA. Trimming removed 5 bases from V and 5 bases from J; junction bases left unmatched: 13.

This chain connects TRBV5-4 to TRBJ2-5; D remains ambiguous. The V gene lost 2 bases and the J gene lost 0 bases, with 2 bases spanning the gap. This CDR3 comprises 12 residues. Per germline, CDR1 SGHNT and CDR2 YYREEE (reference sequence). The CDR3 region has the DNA TGTGCCAGCAGCTTTGACCAAGAGACCCAGTACTTC. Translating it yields CASSFDQETQYF. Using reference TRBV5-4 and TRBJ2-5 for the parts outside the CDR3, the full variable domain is ETGVTQSPTHLIKTRGQQVTLRCSSQSGHNTVSWYQQALGQGPQFIFQYYREEENGRGNFPPRFSGLQFPNYSSELNVNALELDDSALYLCASSFDQETQYFGPGTRLLVL.

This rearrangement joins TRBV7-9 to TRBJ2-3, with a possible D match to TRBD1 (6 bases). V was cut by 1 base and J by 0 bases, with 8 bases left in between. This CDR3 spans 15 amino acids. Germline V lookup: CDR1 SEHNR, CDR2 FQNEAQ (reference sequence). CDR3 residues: CASSLGQASTDTQYF. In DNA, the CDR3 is TGTGCCAGCAGCTTAGGACAGGCTAGCACAGATACGCAGTATTTT.

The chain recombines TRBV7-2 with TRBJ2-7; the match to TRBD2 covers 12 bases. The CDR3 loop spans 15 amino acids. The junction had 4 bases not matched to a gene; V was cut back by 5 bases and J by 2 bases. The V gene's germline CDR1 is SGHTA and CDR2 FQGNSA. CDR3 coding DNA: TGTGCCAGCAGCCTGCTAGCGGGAGGGCCCTACGAGCAGTACTTC. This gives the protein CASSLLAGGPYEQYF.

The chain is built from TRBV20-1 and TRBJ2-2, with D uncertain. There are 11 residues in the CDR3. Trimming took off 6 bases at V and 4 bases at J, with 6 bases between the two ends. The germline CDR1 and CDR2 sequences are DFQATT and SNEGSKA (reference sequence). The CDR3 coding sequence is TGCAGTGCGCCGAGCACCGGGGAGCTGTTTTTT. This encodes CSAPSTGELFF.

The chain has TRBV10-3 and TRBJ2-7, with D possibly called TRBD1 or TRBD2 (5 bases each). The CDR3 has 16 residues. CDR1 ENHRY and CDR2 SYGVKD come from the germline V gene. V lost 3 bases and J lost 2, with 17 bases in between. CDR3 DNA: TGTGCCATCAGTGACGGGGCGGCCGCCTTGCCCTACGAGCAGTACTTC. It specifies CAISDGAAALPYEQYF.

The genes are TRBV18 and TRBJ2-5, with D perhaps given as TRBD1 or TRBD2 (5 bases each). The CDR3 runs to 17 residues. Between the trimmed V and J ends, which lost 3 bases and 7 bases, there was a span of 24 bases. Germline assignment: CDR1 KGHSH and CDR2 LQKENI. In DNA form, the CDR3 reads TGTGCCAGCTCACCGGGAAACACGGGACCGAAATACGGGACCCAGTACTTC. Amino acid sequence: CASSPGNTGPKYGTQYF.

CDR3 in amino acids: CASSYAGPGNTIYF. In DNA, the CDR3 is TGTGCCAGCAGTTACGCAGGCCCTGGAAACACCATATATTTT. The chain carries TRBV6-5 and TRBJ1-3; D is uncertain. The germline V gene encodes CDR1 MNHEY and CDR2 SVGAGI. The CDR3 runs to 14 residues. Trimming shortened V by 2 bases and J by 2 bases, and 7 bases separated the two germline ends.

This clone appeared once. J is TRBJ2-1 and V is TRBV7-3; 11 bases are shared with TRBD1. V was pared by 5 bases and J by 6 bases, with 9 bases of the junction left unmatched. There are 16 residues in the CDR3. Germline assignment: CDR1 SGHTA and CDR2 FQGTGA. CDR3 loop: CASSHKGQGAANEQFF. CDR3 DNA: TGTGCCAGCAGCCACAAAGGACAGGGGGCGGCCAATGAGCAGTTCTTC. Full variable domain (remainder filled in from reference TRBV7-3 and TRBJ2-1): GAGVSQTPSNKVTEKGKYVELRCDPISGHTALYWYRQSLGQGPEFLIYFQGTGAADDSGLPNDRFFAVRPEGSVSTLKIQRTERGDSAVYLCASSHKGQGAANEQFFGPGTRLTVL.

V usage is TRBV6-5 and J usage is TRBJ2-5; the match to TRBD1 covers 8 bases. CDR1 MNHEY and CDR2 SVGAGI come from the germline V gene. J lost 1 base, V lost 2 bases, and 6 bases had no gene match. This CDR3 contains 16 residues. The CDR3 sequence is CASSYTGTGVQETQYF. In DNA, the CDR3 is TGTGCCAGCAGTTACACCGGGACAGGTGTCCAAGAGACCCAGTACTTC.